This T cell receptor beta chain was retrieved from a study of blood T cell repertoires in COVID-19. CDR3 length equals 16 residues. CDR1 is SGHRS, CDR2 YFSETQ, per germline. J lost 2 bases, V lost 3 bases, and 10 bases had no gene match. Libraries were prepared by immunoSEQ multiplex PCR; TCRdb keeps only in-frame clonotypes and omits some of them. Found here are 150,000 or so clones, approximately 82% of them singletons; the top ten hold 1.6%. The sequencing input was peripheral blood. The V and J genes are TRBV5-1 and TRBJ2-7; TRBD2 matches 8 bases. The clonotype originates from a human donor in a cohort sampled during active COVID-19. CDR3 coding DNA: TGCGCCAGCAGCTCTCAAGGGGCGGGAGGACCCTACGAGCAGTACTTC. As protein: CASSSQGAGGPYEQYF.